This entry concerns a single TCR beta chain. These data originate in a study of blood T cell repertoires in COVID-19. Study at large: COVID-19 samples collected from the United States, Italy and Spain covered acute and convalescent phases. The analysed material was cDNA or gDNA that came from T cells, B-cell-depleted T cells, or PBMCs.

V was clipped by 6 bases and J by 0 bases, with 22 bases between them. The CDR3 contains 18 residues. Germline V gene lookup returns CDR1 SNHLY and CDR2 FYNNEI. Sequencing was performed with immunoSEQ multiplex PCR; in TCRdb, only in-frame clones are kept and a portion is missing. The repertoire holds 80,000 to 100,000 clones, 78% seen once, with more than 15% in the top ten. The genes are TRBV2 and TRBJ2-3; possibly TRBD2 for D (6 bases). The specimen was peripheral blood. The receptor comes from a human donor in a cohort sampled during active COVID-19. The CDR3 here is CASSPPTTDYHSTDTQYF. CDR3 DNA: TGTGCCAGCAGCCCCCCAACTACGGACTATCACAGCACAGATACGCAGTATTTT.